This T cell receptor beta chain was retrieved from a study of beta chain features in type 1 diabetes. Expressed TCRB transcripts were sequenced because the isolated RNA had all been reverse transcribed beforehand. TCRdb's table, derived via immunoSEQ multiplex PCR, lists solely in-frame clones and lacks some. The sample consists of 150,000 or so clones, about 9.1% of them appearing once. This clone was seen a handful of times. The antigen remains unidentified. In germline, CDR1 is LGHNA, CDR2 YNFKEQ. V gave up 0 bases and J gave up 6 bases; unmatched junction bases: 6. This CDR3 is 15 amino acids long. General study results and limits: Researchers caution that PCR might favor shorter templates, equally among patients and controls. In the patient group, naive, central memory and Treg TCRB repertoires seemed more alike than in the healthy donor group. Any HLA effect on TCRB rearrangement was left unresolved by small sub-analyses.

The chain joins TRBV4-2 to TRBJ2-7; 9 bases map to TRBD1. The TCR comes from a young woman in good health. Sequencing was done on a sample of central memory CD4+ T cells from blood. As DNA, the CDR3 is TGTGCCAGCAGCCAAGAGGAGGACAGGGGTAGCGAGCAGTACTTC. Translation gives CASSQEEDRGSEQYF.